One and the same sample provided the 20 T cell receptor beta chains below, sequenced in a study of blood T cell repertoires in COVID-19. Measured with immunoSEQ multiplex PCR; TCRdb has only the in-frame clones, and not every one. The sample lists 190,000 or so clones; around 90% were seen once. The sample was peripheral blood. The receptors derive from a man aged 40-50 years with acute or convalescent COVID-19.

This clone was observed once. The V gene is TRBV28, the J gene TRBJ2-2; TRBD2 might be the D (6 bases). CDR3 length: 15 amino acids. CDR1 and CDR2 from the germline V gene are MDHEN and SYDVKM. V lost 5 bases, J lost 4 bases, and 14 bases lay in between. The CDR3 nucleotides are TGTGCCAGCAGTCTCGGGACTTACGCCACCGGGGAGCTGTTTTTT. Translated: CASSLGTYATGELFF.

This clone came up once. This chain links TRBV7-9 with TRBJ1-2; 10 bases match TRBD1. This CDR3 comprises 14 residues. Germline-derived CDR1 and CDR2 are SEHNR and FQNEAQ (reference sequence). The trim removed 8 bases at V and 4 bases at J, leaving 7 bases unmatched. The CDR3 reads CASGRQGASYGYTF. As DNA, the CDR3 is TGTGCCAGCGGTAGACAGGGGGCGAGCTATGGCTACACCTTC.

The CDR3 reads CASSGQGGNTEAFF. The CDR3, as DNA: TGTGCCAGCAGTGGGCAGGGGGGGAACACTGAAGCTTTCTTT. The V gene is TRBV2, the J gene TRBJ1-1; the match to TRBD1 covers 7 bases. There are 14 residues in the CDR3. V was clipped by 4 bases and J by 1 base; unmatched bases: 3. Germline loops: CDR1 SNHLY, CDR2 FYNNEI.

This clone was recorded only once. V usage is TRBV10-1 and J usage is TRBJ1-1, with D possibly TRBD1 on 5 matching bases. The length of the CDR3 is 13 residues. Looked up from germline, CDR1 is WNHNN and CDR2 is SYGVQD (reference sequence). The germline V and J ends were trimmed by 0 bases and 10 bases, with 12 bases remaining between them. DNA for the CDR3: TGCGCCAGCAGTGAGTCAGGGGCAGGATCAGCTTTCTTT. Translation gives CASSESGAGSAFF.

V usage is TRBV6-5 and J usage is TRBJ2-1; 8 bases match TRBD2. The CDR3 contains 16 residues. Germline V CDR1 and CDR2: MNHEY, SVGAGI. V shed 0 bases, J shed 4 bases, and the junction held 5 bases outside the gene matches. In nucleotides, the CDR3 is TGTGCCAGCAGTTACTCTCCTAGCGGGCTTTACAATGAGCAGTTCTTC. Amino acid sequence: CASSYSPSGLYNEQFF.

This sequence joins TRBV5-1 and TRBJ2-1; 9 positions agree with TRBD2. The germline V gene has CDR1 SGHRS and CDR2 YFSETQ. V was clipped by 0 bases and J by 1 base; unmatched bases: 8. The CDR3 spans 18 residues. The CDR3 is CASSLVGGGAPSYNEQFF. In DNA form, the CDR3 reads TGCGCCAGCAGCTTGGTGGGCGGGGGGGCCCCATCCTACAATGAGCAGTTCTTC.

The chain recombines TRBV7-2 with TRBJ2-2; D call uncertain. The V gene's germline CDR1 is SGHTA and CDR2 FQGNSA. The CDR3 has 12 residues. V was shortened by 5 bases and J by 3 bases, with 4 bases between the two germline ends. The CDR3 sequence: CASSLYTGELFF. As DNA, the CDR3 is TGTGCCAGCAGCCTTTACACCGGGGAGCTGTTTTTT.

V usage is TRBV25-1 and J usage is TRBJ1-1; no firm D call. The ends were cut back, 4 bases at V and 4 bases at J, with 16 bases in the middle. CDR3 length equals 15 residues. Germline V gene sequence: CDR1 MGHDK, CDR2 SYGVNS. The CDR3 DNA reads TGTGCCAGCAGTGGTCCAACGGGTGCGGGCACTGAAGCTTTCTTT. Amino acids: CASSGPTGAGTEAFF. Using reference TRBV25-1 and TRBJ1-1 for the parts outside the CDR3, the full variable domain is EADIYQTPRYLVIGTGKKITLECSQTMGHDKMYWYQQDPGMELHLIHYSYGVNSTEKGDLSSESTVSRIRTEHFPLTLESARPSHTSQYLCASSGPTGAGTEAFFGQGTRLTVV.

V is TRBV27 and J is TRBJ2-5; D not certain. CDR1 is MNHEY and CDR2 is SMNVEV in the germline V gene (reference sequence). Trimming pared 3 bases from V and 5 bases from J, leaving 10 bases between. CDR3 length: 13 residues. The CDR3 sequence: CASSFATRETQYF. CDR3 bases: TGTGCCAGCAGTTTCGCCACGCGGGAGACCCAGTACTTC.

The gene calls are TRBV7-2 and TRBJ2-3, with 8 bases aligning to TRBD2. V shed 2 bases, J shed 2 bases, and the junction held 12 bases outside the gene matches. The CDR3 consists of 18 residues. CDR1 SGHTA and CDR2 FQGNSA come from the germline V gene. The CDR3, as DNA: TGTGCCAGCAGCTTATATGCAGGCGGGGGGCACCTCACAGATACGCAGTATTTT. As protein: CASSLYAGGGHLTDTQYF.

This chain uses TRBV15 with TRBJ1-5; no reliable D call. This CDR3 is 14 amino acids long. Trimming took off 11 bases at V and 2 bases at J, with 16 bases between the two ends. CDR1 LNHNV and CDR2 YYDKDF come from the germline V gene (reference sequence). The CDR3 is CAARRKGGNQPQHF. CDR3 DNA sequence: TGTGCCGCCCGGCGGAAAGGAGGCAATCAGCCCCAGCATTTT.

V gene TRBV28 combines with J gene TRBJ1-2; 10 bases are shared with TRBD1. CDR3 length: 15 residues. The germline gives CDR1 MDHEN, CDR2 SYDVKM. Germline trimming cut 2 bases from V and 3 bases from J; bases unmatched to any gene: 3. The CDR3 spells CASSLPTGGDYGYTF. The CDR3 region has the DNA TGTGCCAGCAGTTTACCGACAGGGGGCGACTATGGCTACACCTTC.

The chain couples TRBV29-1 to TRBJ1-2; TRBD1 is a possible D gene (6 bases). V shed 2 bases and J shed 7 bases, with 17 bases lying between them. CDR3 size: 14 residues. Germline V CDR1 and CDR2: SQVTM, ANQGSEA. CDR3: CSVEFSRGVSGYTF. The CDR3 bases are TGCAGCGTTGAATTCTCCAGGGGAGTAAGTGGCTACACCTTC.

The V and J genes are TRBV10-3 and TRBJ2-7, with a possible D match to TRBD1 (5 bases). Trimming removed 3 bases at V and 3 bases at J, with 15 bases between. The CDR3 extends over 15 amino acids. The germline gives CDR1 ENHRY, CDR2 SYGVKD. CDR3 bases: TGTGCCATCAGTGAAAGGGCAGGGATCGGCTACGAGCAGTACTTC. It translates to CAISERAGIGYEQYF.

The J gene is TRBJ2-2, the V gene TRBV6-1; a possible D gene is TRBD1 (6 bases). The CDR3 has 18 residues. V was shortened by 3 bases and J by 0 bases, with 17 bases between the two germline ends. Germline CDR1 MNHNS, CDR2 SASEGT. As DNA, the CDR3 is TGTGCCAGCAGTGACAGGGGACACTCAAACGCGAACACCGGGGAGCTGTTTTTT. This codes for CASSDRGHSNANTGELFF.

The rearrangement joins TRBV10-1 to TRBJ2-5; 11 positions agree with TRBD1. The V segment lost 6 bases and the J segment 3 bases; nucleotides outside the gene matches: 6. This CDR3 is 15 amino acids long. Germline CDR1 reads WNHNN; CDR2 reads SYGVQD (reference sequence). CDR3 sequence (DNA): TGCGCCAGCAGCGGGGGGACAGGGGGGGAAGAGACCCAGTACTTC. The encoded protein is CASSGGTGGEETQYF.

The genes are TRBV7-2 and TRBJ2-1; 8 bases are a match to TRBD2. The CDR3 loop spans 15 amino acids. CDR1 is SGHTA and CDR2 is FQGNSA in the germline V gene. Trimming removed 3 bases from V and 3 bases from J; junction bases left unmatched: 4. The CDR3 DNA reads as TGTGCCAGCAGCTTTCCCAGCGGGGGCTACAATGAGCAGTTCTTC. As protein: CASSFPSGGYNEQFF.

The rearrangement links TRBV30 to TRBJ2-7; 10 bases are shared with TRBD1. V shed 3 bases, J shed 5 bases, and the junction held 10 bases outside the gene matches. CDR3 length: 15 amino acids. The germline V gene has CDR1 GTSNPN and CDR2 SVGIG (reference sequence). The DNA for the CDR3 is TGTGCCTGGAGCCCCCGCCCGACAGGGGGCCACGAGCAGTACTTC. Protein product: CAWSPRPTGGHEQYF.

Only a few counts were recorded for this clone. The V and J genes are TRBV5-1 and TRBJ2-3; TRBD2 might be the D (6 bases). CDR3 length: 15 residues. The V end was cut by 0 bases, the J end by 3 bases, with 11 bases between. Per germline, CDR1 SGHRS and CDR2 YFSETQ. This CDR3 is CASSLDSGGTDTQYF. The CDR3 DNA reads TGCGCCAGCAGCTTGGACTCCGGGGGAACAGATACGCAGTATTTT.

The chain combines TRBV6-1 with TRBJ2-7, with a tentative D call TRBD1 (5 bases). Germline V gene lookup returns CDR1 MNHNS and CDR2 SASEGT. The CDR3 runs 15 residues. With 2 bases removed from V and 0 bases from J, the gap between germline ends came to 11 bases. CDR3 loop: CASSEWGLLSYEQYF. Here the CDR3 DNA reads TGTGCCAGCAGTGAATGGGGCCTCCTCTCCTACGAGCAGTACTTC.